A single T cell receptor beta chain is shown here with its context. The antigen remains undetermined. Sequenced by immunoSEQ multiplex PCR; TCRdb stores in-frame clones only, minus some. The data contain roughly 90,000 clones, approximately 89% of them singletons. Anyone with autoimmune disease history or systemic immunosuppression was excluded. The CDR3 length is 17 residues. The source of the sample is a study of OX40 agonist ivuxolimab in advanced cancers. Study-level information: Patients received ivuxolimab, an intravenous treatment, every 2 weeks at 0.01 to 10 mg/kg.

General study results and limits: Relative to CD4+, CD8+ T cells held more expanded clones on average.

The source is an adult with an advanced solid tumor such as melanoma, head and neck, liver or kidney cancer. The chain uses TRBV21-1 and TRBJ1-1; whether TRBD1, the table's D call, matches the DNA was not checked. TRBV21-1 is deemed a pseudogene. This specimen consisted of CD4+ or CD8+ T cells sorted from blood, obtained in a trial of the OX40 agonist ivuxolimab. The CDR3 is CASSRPGTAFMNTEAFF. Here the CDR3 DNA reads TGTGCCAGCAGCCGGCCCGGGACAGCTTTTATGAACACTGAAGCTTTCTTT.